These 8 T cell receptor beta chains originate from one sample sequenced in a study of T cell responses to AZD1222 COVID-19 vaccine. TCRdb keeps only in-frame clones here, not all; method: immunoSEQ multiplex PCR. The table records around 120,000 clones, around 94% of them present only once. Source: peripheral blood, taken 28 days after the second AZD1222 dose. The receptors shown here come from an adult who received the AZD1222 COVID-19 vaccine.

The CDR3 protein is CASSLSIIESNQPQHF. In nucleotides, the CDR3 is TGTGCCAGCAGCTTATCTATCATCGAGAGCAATCAGCCCCAGCATTTT. V usage is TRBV5-6 and J usage is TRBJ1-5; D gene uncertain. This CDR3 comprises 16 residues. Germline-derived CDR1 and CDR2 are SGHDT and YYEEEE. V lost 2 bases to trimming and J lost 1 base, with 13 bases between them.

The chain joins TRBV21-1 to TRBJ2-2; the table's D gene call, TRBD2, was not cross checked with the DNA. TRBV21-1 is flagged as a pseudogene. This CDR3 comprises 14 residues. The CDR3, as DNA: TGTGCCAGGGGGGAAGCGGGGAGCACCGGGGAGCTGTTTTTT. It specifies CARGEAGSTGELFF.

The V gene is TRBV1, the J gene TRBJ2-1; TRBD2, the D gene given by the table, was not confirmed from the DNA. TRBV1 constitutes a pseudogene. The CDR3 sequence is 17 residues long. The CDR3 protein is CTSSPLGTSGDNNEQFF. Written as DNA, the CDR3 is TGCACCAGCAGCCCACTAGGGACTAGCGGAGATAACAATGAGCAGTTCTTC.

This rearrangement joins TRBV28 to TRBJ2-1; 7 nucleotides match TRBD1. CDR1 and CDR2 (germline): MDHEN, SYDVKM. The CDR3 has 15 residues. The V gene end was trimmed by 2 bases and the J gene end by 8 bases; junction bases not matched to a gene: 9. The CDR3 nucleotides are TGTGCCAGCAGTTTAGAGGGACAGACTAATGATGAGCAGTTCTTC. Its translation: CASSLEGQTNDEQFF.

This chain joins TRBV2 and TRBJ2-6; TRBD1 matches at 10 bases. V lost 3 bases, J lost 4 bases, and 6 bases stayed unmatched. This CDR3 region has 17 residues. Germline CDR1 SNHLY, CDR2 FYNNEI. This CDR3 is CASSDDRGLNGANVLTF. DNA of the CDR3: TGTGCCAGCAGTGACGACAGGGGGCTGAACGGGGCCAACGTCCTGACTTTC.

The J gene is TRBJ2-2, the V gene TRBV27; D not certain. Germline CDR1 is MNHEY and CDR2 is SMNVEV (reference sequence). CDR3 size: 15 residues. Between the trimmed V and J ends, which lost 5 bases and 1 base, there was a span of 11 bases. DNA for the CDR3: TGTGCCAGCAGTCCCGGGCTGGGGAACACCGGGGAGCTGTTTTTT. It codes for CASSPGLGNTGELFF.

The rearrangement joins TRBV28 to TRBJ1-2; 10 bases map to TRBD1. Trimming cost V 5 bases and J 1 base; bases outside gene matches: 10. Germline V gives CDR1 MDHEN, CDR2 SYDVKM. The CDR3 is 17 residues long. The DNA for the CDR3 is TGTGCCAGCAGTCTCTGGTCCGGGACAGGGGTTAACTATGGCTACACCTTC. This codes for CASSLWSGTGVNYGYTF.

V and J are TRBV7-9 and TRBJ2-1; D is uncertain. Between the trimmed V and J ends, which lost 1 base and 8 bases, there was a span of 3 bases. This CDR3 comprises 11 residues. Looked up from germline, CDR1 is SEHNR and CDR2 is FQNEAQ (reference sequence). This CDR3 reads CASSLGDEQFF. Here the CDR3 DNA reads TGTGCCAGCAGCTTAGGGGATGAGCAGTTCTTC.